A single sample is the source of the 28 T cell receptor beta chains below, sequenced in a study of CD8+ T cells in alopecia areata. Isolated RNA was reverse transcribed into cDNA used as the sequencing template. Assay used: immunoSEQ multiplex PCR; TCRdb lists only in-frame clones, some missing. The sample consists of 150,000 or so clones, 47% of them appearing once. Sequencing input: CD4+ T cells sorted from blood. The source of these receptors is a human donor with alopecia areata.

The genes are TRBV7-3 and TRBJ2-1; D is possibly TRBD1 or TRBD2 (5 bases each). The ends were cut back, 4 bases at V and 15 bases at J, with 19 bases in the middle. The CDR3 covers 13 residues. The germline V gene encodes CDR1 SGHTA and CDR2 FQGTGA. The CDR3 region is CASSSTTGTRLFF. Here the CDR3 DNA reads TGTGCCAGCAGCTCAACAACCGGGACGAGGCTGTTCTTC.

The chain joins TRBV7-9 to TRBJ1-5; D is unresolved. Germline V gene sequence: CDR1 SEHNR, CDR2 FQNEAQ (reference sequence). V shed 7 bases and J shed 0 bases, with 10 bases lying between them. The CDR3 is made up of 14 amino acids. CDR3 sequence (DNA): TGTGCCAGCAAGGCAGAACCTAGCAATCAGCCCCAGCATTTT. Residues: CASKAEPSNQPQHF.

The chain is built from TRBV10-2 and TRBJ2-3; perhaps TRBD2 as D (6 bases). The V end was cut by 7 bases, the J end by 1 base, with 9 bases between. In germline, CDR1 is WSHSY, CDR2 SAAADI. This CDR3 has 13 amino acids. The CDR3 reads CASKIAGTDTQYF. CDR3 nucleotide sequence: TGCGCCAGCAAGATAGCGGGCACAGATACGCAGTATTTT.

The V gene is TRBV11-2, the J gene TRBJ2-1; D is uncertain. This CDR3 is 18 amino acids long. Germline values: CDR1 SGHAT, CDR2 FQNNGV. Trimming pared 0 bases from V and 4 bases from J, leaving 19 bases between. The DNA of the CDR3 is TGTGCCAGCAGCTTAGATTTCGGGTCTATTCGTGGATACAATGAGCAGTTCTTC. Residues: CASSLDFGSIRGYNEQFF. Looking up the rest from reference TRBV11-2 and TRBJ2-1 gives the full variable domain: EAGVAQSPRYKIIEKRQSVAFWCNPISGHATLYWYQQILGQGPKLLIQFQNNGVVDDSQLPKDRFSAERLKGVDSTLKIQPAKLEDSAVYLCASSLDFGSIRGYNEQFFGPGTRLTVL.

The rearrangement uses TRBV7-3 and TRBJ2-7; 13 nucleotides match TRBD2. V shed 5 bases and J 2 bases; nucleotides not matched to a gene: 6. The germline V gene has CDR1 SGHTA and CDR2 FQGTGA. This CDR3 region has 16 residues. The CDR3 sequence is CASSNSGTSGTYEQYF. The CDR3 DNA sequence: TGTGCCAGCAGCAACTCCGGGACTAGCGGGACCTACGAGCAGTACTTC.

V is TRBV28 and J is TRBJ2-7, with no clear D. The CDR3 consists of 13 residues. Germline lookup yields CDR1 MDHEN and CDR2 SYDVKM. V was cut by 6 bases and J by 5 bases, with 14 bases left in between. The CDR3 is CASRVTERNEQYF. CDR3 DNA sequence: TGTGCCAGCAGAGTAACGGAACGCAACGAGCAGTACTTC.

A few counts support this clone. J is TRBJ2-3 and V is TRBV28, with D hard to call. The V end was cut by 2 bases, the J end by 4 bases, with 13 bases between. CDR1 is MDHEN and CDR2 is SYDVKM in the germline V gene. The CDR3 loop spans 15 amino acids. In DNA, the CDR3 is TGTGCCAGCAGTTTAGGGGAAGTGGGGTCAGATACGCAGTATTTT. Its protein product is CASSLGEVGSDTQYF.

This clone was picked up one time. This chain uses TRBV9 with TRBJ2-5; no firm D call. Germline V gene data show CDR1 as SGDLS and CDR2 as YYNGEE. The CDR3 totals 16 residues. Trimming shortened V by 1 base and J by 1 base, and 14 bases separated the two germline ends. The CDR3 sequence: CASSVSSMLSQETQYF. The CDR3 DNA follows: TGTGCCAGCAGCGTATCCTCGATGCTAAGCCAAGAGACCCAGTACTTC. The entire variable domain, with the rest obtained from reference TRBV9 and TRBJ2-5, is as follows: DSGVTQTPKHLITATGQRVTLRCSPRSGDLSVYWYQQSLDQGLQFLIQYYNGEERAKGNILERFSAQQFPDLHSELNLSSLELGDSALYFCASSVSSMLSQETQYFGPGTRLLVL.

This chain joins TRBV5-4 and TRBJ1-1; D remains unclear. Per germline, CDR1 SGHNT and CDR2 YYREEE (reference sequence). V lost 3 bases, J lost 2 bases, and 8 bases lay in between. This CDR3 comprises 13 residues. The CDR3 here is CASSSARNTEAFF. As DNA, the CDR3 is TGTGCCAGCAGCTCCGCGCGAAACACTGAAGCTTTCTTT.

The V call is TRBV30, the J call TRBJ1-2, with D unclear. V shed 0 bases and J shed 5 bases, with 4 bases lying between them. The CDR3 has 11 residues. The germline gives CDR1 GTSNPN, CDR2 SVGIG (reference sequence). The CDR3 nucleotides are TGTGCCTGGAGTGTAATGTATGGCTACACCTTC. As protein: CAWSVMYGYTF.

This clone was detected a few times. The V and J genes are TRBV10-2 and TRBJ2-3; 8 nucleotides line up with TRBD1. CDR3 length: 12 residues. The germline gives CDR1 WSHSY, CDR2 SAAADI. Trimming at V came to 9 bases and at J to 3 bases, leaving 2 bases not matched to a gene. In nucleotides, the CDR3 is TGCGCCAGTAGACAGGGGACAGATACGCAGTATTTT. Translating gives CASRQGTDTQYF.

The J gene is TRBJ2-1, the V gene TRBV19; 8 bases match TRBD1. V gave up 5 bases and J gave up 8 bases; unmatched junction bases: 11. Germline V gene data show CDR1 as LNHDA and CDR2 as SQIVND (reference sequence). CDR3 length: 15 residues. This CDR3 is CASSPPGQVVDEQFF. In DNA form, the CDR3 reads TGTGCCAGTAGTCCACCGGGACAGGTGGTCGATGAGCAGTTCTTC.

The CDR3 DNA is TGCAGCGTGGGGCTCCTAGCTAACTATGGCTACACCTTC. Protein product: CSVGLLANYGYTF. The chain couples TRBV29-1 to TRBJ1-2; tentative D call: TRBD1 (5 bases). Trimming left V 6 bases short and J 0 bases short, with 11 bases between. Germline V gene data show CDR1 as SQVTM and CDR2 as ANQGSEA. The CDR3 spans 13 residues.

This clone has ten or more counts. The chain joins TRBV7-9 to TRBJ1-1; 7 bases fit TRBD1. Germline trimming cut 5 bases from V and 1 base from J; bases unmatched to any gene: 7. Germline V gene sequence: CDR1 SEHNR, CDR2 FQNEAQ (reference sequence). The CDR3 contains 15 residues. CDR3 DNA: TGTGCCAGCAGCATGGGACAGTTTGCGAACACTGAAGCTTTCTTT. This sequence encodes CASSMGQFANTEAFF.

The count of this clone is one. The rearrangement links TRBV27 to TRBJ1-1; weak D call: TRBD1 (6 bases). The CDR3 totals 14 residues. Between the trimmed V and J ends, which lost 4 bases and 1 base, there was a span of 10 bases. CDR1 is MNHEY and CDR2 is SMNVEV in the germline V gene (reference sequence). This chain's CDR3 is CASSWDIQNTEAFF. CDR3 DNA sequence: TGTGCCAGCAGTTGGGACATCCAGAACACTGAAGCTTTCTTT.

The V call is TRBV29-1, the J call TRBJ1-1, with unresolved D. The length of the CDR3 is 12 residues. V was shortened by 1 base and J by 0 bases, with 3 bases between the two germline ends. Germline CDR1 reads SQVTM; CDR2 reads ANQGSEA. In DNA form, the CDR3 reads TGCAGCGTTGAAGTAGTGAACACTGAAGCTTTCTTT. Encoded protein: CSVEVVNTEAFF.

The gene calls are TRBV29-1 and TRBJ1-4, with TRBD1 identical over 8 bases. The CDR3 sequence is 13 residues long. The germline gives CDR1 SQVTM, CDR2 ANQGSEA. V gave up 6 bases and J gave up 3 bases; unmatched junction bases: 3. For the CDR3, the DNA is TGCAGCGTCGAGACAGGGGCTAATGAAAAACTGTTTTTT. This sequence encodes CSVETGANEKLFF.

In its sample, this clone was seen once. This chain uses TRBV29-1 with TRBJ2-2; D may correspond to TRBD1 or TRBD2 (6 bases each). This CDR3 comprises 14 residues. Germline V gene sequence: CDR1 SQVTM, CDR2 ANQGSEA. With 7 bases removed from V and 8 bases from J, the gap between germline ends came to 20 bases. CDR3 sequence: CSAKWGAQSGELFF. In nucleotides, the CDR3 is TGCAGCGCCAAATGGGGGGCCCAATCGGGGGAGCTGTTTTTT.

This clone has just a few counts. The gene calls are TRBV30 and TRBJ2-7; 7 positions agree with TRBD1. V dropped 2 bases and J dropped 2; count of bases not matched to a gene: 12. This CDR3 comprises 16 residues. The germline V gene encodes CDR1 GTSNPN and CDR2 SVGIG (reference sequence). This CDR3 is CAWSSRLRRGPYEQYF. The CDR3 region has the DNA TGTGCCTGGAGTTCTCGCTTGCGTAGGGGGCCCTACGAGCAGTACTTC.

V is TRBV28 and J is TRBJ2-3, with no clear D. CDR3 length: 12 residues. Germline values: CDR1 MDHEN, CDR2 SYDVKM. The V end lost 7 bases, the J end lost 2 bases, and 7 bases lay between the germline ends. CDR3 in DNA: TGTGCCAGCAAAGAGAACACAGATACGCAGTATTTT. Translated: CASKENTDTQYF.

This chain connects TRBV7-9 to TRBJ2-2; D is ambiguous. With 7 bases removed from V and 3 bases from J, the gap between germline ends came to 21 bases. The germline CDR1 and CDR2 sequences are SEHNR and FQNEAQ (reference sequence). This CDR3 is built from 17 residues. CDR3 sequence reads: CASTPRWAVKDTGELFF. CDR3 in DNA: TGTGCCAGCACCCCACGGTGGGCGGTGAAGGACACCGGGGAGCTGTTTTTT.

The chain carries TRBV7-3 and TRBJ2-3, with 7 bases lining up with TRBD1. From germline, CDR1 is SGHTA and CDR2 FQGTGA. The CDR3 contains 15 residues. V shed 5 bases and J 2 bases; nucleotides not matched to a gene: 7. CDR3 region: CASSRQGTFTDTQYF. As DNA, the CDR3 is TGTGCCAGCAGCCGACAGGGTACATTCACAGATACGCAGTATTTT.

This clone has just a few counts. The CDR3: CASTSDRSHEQFF. The CDR3 nucleotides are TGTGCCAGCACCAGCGACCGAAGCCATGAGCAGTTCTTC. The chain is built from TRBV2 and TRBJ2-1; D ambiguous. Trimming pared 7 bases from V and 8 bases from J, leaving 15 bases between. Germline V gene lookup returns CDR1 SNHLY and CDR2 FYNNEI. There are 13 residues in the CDR3.

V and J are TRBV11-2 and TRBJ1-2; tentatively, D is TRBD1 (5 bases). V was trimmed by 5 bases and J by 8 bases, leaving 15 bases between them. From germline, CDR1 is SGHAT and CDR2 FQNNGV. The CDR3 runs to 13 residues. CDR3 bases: TGTGCCAGCAGCCCCGGGACGGCGCTAGGCTACACCTTC. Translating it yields CASSPGTALGYTF.

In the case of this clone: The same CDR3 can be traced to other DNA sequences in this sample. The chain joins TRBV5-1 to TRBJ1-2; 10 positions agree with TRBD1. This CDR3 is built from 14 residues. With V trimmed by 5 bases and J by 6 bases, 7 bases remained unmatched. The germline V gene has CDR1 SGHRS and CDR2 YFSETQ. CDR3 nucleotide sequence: TGCGCCAGCAGTTTGAGACAGGGGGCCGATGGCTACACCTTC. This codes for CASSLRQGADGYTF.

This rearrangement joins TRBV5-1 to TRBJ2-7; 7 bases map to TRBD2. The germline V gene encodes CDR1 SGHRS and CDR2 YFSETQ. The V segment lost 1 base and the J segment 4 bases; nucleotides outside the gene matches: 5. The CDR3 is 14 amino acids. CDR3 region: CASSLMGGPYEQYF. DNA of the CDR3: TGCGCCAGCAGCTTGATGGGAGGGCCATACGAGCAGTACTTC.

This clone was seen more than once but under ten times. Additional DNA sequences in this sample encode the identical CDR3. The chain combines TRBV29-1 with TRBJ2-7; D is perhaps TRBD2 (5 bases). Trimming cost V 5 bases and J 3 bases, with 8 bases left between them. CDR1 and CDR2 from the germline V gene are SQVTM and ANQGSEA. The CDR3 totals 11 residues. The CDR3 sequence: CSVRDNYEQYF. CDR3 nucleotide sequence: TGCAGCGTTCGGGATAACTACGAGCAGTACTTC.

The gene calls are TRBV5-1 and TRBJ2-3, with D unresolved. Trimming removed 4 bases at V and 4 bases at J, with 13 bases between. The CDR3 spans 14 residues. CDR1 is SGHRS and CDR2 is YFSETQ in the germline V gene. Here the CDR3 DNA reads TGCGCCAGCAGCCAAGCTCTCGCGGCAGATACGCAGTATTTT. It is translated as CASSQALAADTQYF. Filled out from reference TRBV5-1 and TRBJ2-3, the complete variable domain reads KAGVTQTPRYLIKTRGQQVTLSCSPISGHRSVSWYQQTPGQGLQFLFEYFSETQRNKGNFPGRFSGRQFSNSRSEMNVSTLELGDSALYLCASSQALAADTQYFGPGTRLTVL.